What follows is one T cell receptor (beta chain) and its context. The data were obtained in a study of blood T cell repertoires in COVID-19. Study summary: Samples of COVID-19 (acute and convalescent) were obtained from the United States, Italy and Spain.

CDR1 is MNHEY, CDR2 SVGAGI, per germline. The length of the CDR3 is 14 residues. The J segment lost 8 bases and the V segment lost 4 bases, leaving 3 bases of the junction unmatched. How the authors handled the data: Estimates of nucleated cell counts were drawn from the amplification of reference gene primers. Only in-frame clones appear in the TCRdb table, and some are missing; sequencing was by immunoSEQ multiplex PCR. V, J and clone size are those of that table, while D and trimming were read from the DNA. The sample consists of about 290,000 clones, 75% to 90% of them appearing once. Sequencing was done on a sample of peripheral blood. The V call is TRBV6-5, the J call TRBJ1-6, with TRBD1 matching over 9 bases. The receptor was derived from a woman in her 30s with active or convalescent COVID-19. CDR3 bases: TGTGCCAGCAGTTCCGACAGGGGGGATTCACCCCTCCACTTT. Protein sequence: CASSSDRGDSPLHF.